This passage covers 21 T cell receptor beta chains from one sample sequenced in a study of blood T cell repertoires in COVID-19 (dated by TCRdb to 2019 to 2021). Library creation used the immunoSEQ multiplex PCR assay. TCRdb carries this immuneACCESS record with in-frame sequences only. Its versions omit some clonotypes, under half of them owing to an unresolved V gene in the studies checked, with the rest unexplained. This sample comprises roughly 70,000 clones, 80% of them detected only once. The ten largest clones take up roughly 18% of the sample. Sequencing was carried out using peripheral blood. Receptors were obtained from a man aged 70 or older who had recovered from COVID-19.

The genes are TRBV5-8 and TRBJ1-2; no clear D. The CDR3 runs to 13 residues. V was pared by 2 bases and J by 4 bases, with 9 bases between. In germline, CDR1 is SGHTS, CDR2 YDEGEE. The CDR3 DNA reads TGTGCCAGCAGCTTTTCCCAGGTCTATGGCTACACCTTC. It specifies CASSFSQVYGYTF.

The CDR3 region has the DNA TGTGCCAGCAGCCCTACGGGCCCCGGCGGGGCGTCGAACACCGGGGAGCTGTTTTTT. Protein product: CASSPTGPGGASNTGELFF. The chain uses TRBV3-1 (or the pseudogene TRBV3-2) and TRBJ2-2; D might be TRBD2 (6 bases). The CDR3 consists of 19 residues. The V end was cut by 4 bases, the J end by 0 bases, with 21 bases between. Germline CDR1 LGHDT, CDR2 YNNKEL (reference sequence).

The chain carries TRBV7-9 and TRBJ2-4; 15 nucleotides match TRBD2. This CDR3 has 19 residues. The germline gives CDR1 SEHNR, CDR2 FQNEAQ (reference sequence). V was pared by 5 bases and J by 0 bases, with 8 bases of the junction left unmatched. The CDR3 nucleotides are TGTGCCAGCAGCCACCCGGGACTAGCGGGAGGCCTAGCCAAAAACATTCAGTACTTC. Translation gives CASSHPGLAGGLAKNIQYF. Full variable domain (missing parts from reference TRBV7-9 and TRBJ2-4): DTGVSQNPRHKITKRGQNVTFRCDPISEHNRLYWYRQTLGQGPEFLTYFQNEAQLEKSRLLSDRFSAERPKGSFSTLEIQRTEQGDSAMYLCASSHPGLAGGLAKNIQYFGAGTRLSVL.

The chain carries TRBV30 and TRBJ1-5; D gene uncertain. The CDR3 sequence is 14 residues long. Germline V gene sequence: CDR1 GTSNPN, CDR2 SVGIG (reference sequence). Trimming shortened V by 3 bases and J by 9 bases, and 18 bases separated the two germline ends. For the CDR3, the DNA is TGTGCCTGGAGCATAGGGCGCCGGGAGGGGCCCCAGCATTTT. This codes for CAWSIGRREGPQHF.

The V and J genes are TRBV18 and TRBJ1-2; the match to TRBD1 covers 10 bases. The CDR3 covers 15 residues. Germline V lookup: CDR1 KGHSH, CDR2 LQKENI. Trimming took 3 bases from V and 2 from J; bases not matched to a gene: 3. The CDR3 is CASSPPGQGNYGYTF. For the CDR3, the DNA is TGTGCCAGCTCACCGCCGGGACAGGGGAACTATGGCTACACCTTC.

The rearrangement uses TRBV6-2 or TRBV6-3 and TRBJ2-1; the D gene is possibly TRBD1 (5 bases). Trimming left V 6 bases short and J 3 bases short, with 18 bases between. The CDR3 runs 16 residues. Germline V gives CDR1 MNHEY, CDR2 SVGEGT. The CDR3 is CASSSPSDKGYNEQFF. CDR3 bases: TGTGCCAGCAGCTCCCCTTCGGACAAAGGCTACAATGAGCAGTTCTTC.

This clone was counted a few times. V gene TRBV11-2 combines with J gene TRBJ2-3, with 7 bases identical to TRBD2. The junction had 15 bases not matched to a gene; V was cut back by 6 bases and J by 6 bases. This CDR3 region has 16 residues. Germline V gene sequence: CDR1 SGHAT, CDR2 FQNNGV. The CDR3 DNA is TGTGCCAGCAGAACCCCGGGACGGGGGGAGCAGGATACGCAGTATTTT. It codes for CASRTPGRGEQDTQYF.

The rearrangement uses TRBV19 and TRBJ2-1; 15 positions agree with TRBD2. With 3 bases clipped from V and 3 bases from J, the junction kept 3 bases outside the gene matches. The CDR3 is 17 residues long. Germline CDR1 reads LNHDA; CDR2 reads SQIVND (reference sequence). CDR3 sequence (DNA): TGTGCCAGTAGTATCGGGACTAGCGGGGGGAGCTACAATGAGCAGTTCTTC. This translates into CASSIGTSGGSYNEQFF.

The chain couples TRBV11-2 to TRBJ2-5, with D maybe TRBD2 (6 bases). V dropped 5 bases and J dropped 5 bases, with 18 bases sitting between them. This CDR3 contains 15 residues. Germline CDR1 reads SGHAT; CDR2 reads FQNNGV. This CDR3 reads CASSVGTHGGETQYF. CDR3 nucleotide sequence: TGTGCCAGCAGCGTTGGGACCCATGGGGGGGAGACCCAGTACTTC.

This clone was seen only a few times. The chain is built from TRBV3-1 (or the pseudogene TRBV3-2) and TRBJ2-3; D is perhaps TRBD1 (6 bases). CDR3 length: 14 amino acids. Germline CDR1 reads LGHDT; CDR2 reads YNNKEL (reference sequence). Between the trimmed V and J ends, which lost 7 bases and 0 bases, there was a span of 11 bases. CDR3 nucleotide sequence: TGTGCCAGCAACTCAGGGGCTAGCACAGATACGCAGTATTTT. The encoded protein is CASNSGASTDTQYF.

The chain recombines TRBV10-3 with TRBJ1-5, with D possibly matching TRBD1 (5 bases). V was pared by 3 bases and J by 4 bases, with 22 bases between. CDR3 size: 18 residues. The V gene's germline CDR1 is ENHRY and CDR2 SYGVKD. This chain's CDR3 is CAISEAGQGTGQNQPQHF. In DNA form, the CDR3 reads TGTGCCATCAGTGAAGCAGGTCAGGGAACGGGTCAAAATCAGCCCCAGCATTTT.

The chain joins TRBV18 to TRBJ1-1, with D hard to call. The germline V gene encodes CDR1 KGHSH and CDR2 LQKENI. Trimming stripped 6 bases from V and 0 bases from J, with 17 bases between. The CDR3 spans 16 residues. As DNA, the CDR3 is TGTGCCAGCTCCCCCTCGGTCGAAATCATGAACACTGAAGCTTTCTTT. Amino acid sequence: CASSPSVEIMNTEAFF.

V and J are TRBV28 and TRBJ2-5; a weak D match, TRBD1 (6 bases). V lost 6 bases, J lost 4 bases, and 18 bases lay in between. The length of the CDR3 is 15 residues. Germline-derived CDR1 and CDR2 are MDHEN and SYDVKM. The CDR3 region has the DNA TGTGCCAGCAGCTCCCCCGGAACAGGGAGAGAGACCCAGTACTTC. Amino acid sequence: CASSSPGTGRETQYF. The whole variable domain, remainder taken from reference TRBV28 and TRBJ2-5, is DVKVTQSSRYLVKRTGEKVFLECVQDMDHENMFWYRQDPGLGLRLIYFSYDVKMKEKGDIPEGYSVSREKKERFSLILESASTNQTSMYLCASSSPGTGRETQYFGPGTRLLVL.

The chain's CDR3 is CASSAGQVGTEAFF. The CDR3 DNA reads as TGTGCCAGCAGCGCCGGACAGGTGGGAACTGAAGCTTTCTTT. The V call is TRBV7-9, the J call TRBJ1-1; TRBD1 matches at 7 bases. CDR1 and CDR2 (germline): SEHNR, FQNEAQ (reference sequence). This CDR3 is built from 14 residues. V was pared by 5 bases and J by 5 bases, with 8 bases of the junction left unmatched.

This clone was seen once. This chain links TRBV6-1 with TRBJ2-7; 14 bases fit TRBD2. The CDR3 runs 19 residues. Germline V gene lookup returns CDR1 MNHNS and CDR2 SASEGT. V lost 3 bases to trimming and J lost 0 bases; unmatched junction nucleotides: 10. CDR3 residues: CASSDEGLAGAISSYEQYF. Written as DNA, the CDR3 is TGTGCCAGCAGTGATGAGGGACTAGCGGGAGCCATTAGCTCCTACGAGCAGTACTTC.

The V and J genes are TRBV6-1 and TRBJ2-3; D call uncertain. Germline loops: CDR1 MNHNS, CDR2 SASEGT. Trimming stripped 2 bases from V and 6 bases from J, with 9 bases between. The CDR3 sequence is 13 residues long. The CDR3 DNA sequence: TGTGCCAGCAGTGAACGGCGGTCTGATACGCAGTATTTT. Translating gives CASSERRSDTQYF.

CDR3 sequence: CASSFGTDQARYF. The CDR3 DNA reads as TGTGCCAGCAGCTTTGGGACAGATCAGGCGCGGTACTTC. The rearrangement links TRBV7-9 to TRBJ2-7, with 7 bases that match TRBD1. Trimming at V came to 3 bases and at J to 12 bases, leaving 11 bases not matched to a gene. CDR3 size: 13 residues. The germline V gene has CDR1 SEHNR and CDR2 FQNEAQ (reference sequence).

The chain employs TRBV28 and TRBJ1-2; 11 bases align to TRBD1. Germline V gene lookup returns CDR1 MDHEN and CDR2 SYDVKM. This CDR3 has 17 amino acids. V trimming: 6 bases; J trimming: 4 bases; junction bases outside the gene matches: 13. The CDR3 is CASSGTGGLLGLYGYTF. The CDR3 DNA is TGTGCCAGCAGCGGGACAGGGGGATTACTTGGACTCTATGGCTACACCTTC.

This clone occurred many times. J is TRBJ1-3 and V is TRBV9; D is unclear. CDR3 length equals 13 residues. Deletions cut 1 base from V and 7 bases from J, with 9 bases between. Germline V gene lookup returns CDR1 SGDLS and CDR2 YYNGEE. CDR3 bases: TGTGCCAGCAGCGTAAATTTTCAGAACACCATATATTTT. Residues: CASSVNFQNTIYF.

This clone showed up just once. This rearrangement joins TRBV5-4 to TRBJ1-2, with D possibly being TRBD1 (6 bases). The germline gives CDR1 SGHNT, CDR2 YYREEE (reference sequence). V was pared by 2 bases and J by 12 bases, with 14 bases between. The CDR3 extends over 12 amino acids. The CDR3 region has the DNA TGTGCCAGCAGCTTTGCAGGGGCTCAAGACACCTTC. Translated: CASSFAGAQDTF.

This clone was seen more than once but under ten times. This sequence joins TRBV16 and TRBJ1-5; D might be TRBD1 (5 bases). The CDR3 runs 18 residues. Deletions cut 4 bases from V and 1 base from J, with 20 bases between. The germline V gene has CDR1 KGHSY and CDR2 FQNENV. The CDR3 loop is CASSPRPRALWSNQPQHF. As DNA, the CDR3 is TGTGCCAGCAGCCCACGGCCCAGGGCACTATGGAGCAATCAGCCCCAGCATTTT.